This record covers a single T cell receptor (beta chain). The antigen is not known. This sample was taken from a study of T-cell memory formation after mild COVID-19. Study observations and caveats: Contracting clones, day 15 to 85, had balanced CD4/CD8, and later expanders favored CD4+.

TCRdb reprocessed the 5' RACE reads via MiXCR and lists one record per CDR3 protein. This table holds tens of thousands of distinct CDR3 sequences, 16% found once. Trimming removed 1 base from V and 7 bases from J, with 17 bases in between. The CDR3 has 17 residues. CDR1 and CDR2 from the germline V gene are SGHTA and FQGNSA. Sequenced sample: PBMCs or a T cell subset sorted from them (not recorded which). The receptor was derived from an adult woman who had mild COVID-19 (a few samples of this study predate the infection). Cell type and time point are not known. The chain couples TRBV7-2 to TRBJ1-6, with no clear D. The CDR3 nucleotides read TGTGCCAGCAGCTTAGATGTCCCACCCGGACGGAATTCACCCCTCCACTTT. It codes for CASSLDVPPGRNSPLHF.